This passage covers 4 T cell receptor beta chains from one sample sequenced in a study of shared clonotypes between healthy human individuals. Generated by immunoSEQ multiplex PCR, the TCRdb table keeps only in-frame clones and is missing some. The data contain some 630,000 clones, around 96% of them singletons. Naive-designated CD8 cells lacked CD45RO, were positively enriched for CCR7, and omitted terminally differentiated effector memory CD45RA+ cells. Source material: naive CD8+ T cells sorted from blood. The receptor source for this set is a woman between 25 and 40 years old in good health.

The chain has TRBV28 and TRBJ1-5, with 7 bases matching TRBD1. CDR3 length equals 14 residues. Germline CDR1 and CDR2: MDHEN and SYDVKM. With 7 bases clipped from V and 0 bases from J, the junction kept 3 bases outside the gene matches. CDR3 sequence: CASTQGDSNQPQHF. CDR3 coding DNA: TGTGCCAGCACCCAGGGGGATAGCAATCAGCCCCAGCATTTT.

The chain carries TRBV19 and TRBJ1-5; D unclear. Trimming took off 6 bases at V and 3 bases at J, with 12 bases between the two ends. Germline V CDR1 and CDR2: LNHDA, SQIVND (reference sequence). CDR3 length: 14 residues. The DNA of the CDR3 is TGTGCCAGTAGGGAAGGGCCTAACAATCAGCCCCAGCATTTT. Residues: CASREGPNNQPQHF.

The chain recombines TRBV19 with TRBJ2-3; D is perhaps TRBD1 or TRBD2 (5 bases each). Trimming left V 3 bases short and J 0 bases short, with 10 bases between. The germline V gene has CDR1 LNHDA and CDR2 SQIVND (reference sequence). The CDR3 is 15 residues long. The CDR3: CASSIPGRSTDTQYF. In DNA, the CDR3 is TGTGCCAGTAGTATTCCGGGGCGGAGCACAGATACGCAGTATTTT.

V usage is TRBV5-6 and J usage is TRBJ1-1; no firm D call. The germline V gene has CDR1 SGHDT and CDR2 YYEEEE. CDR3 length: 13 amino acids. Trimming pared 4 bases from V and 4 bases from J, leaving 11 bases between. CDR3 sequence reads: CASSLVRGTEAFF. DNA of the CDR3: TGTGCCAGCAGCCTTGTACGGGGCACTGAAGCTTTCTTT.